This TCR beta chain was retrieved from a study of PD-L1 blockade in urothelial cancer. This sample's time point: peripheral blood 6 weeks after treatment start. The study collected 1 to 8 samples per patient, pretreatment and on-treatment. CDR1 is KGHSH, CDR2 LQKENI, per germline. Trimming cost V 5 bases and J 1 base; bases outside gene matches: 0. The CDR3 extends over 13 amino acids. Sequencing used immunoSEQ multiplex PCR; TCRdb keeps in-frame clones, though not all of them. Found here are roughly 120,000 clones, around nine tenths of them singletons; the top ten hold 1.5% to 2%. The rearrangement joins TRBV18 to TRBJ2-3; 7 bases fit TRBD2. This clonotype was sampled from a man aged 60-69 years with urothelial cancer. Material: PBMCs, obtained around atezolizumab (anti-PD-L1) treatment. As DNA, the CDR3 is TGTGCCAGCTCAGCGGGGGGCACAGATACGCAGTATTTT. Amino acid sequence: CASSAGGTDTQYF.